This entry lists 19 T cell receptor beta chains sequenced from one sample in a study of blood T cell repertoires in COVID-19. Sequencing was performed with immunoSEQ multiplex PCR; in TCRdb, only in-frame clones are kept and a portion is missing. The sample shows about 260,000 clones, more than 80% of them seen only once. Sequencing was performed on PBMCs or T cells enriched from blood (not recorded which). These receptors were collected from a woman in her thirties with acute COVID-19.

The CDR3: CAWSDKTGLAGVGVGTDTQYF. DNA of the CDR3: TGTGCCTGGAGCGATAAGACGGGACTAGCGGGAGTCGGGGTGGGCACAGATACGCAGTATTTT. V usage is TRBV30 and J usage is TRBJ2-3, with TRBD2 matching 14 bases. The germline V gene encodes CDR1 GTSNPN and CDR2 SVGIG (reference sequence). The CDR3 is 21 residues long. The V gene end was trimmed by 3 bases and the J gene end by 1 base; junction bases not matched to a gene: 18.

This clone was detected only a few times. The chain links TRBV28 to TRBJ1-2; D is unresolved. The germline gives CDR1 MDHEN, CDR2 SYDVKM. CDR3 size: 12 residues. The V end was cut by 5 bases, the J end by 6 bases, with 10 bases between. The CDR3 loop reads CASSPHTDGYTF. CDR3 nucleotides: TGTGCCAGCAGTCCCCACACAGATGGCTACACCTTC.

The chain links TRBV6-1 to TRBJ1-4; 11 bases align to TRBD1. This CDR3 is built from 14 residues. J was trimmed by 8 bases and V by 1 base; bases with no gene match: 0. Looked up from germline, CDR1 is MNHNS and CDR2 is SASEGT. The chain's CDR3 is CASSEGTGGEKLFF. In DNA, the CDR3 is TGTGCCAGCAGTGAAGGGACAGGGGGCGAAAAACTGTTTTTT.

V and J are TRBV28 and TRBJ2-5, with unresolved D. Per germline, CDR1 MDHEN and CDR2 SYDVKM. The CDR3 length is 14 residues. V lost 3 bases and J lost 1, with 9 bases in between. For the CDR3, the DNA is TGTGCCAGCAGTTTCAAACAGAGCCAAGAGACCCAGTACTTC. Translation: CASSFKQSQETQYF.

The chain combines TRBV23-1 with TRBJ1-3; D is unclear. TRBV23-1 is an ORF, and what it does is uncertain. The V and J ends lost 7 bases and 0 bases respectively, with 13 bases between them. This CDR3 has 15 amino acids. CDR3 sequence (DNA): TGCGCCAGCATTTTCAGGCTCGCCTCTGGAAACACCATATATTTT. It encodes CASIFRLASGNTIYF.

A few counts support this clone. The V gene is TRBV4-3, the J gene TRBJ2-1; 10 bases fit TRBD2. This CDR3 comprises 18 residues. V was clipped by 0 bases and J by 6 bases; unmatched bases: 11. From germline, CDR1 is LGHNA and CDR2 YSLEER. This CDR3 reads CASSQDYLAGVLSNEQFF. The CDR3 DNA follows: TGCGCCAGCAGCCAAGATTATCTAGCGGGAGTTTTGAGCAATGAGCAGTTCTTC.

This chain uses TRBV7-9 with TRBJ2-1; D is perhaps TRBD2 (5 bases). CDR3 size: 19 residues. From germline, CDR1 is SEHNR and CDR2 FQNEAQ (reference sequence). Trimming took 1 base from V and 0 from J, leaving 19 bases between them. The CDR3 bases are TGTGCCAGCAGCTTAGACGGGTTCCGTGAGGGAAGCTCCTACAATGAGCAGTTCTTC. Translation gives CASSLDGFREGSSYNEQFF.

The chain carries TRBV5-5 and TRBJ1-1, with D hard to call. In germline, CDR1 is SGHKS, CDR2 YYEKEE (reference sequence). Trimming shortened V by 0 bases and J by 8 bases, and 5 bases separated the two germline ends. The CDR3 totals 11 residues. The CDR3: CASSLGVEAFF. The CDR3 bases are TGTGCCAGCAGCTTGGGTGTAGAAGCTTTCTTT.

CDR3 region: CATSRQGDGYTF. The CDR3 DNA reads TGTGCCACCAGTCGACAGGGGGATGGCTACACCTTC. V gene TRBV15 combines with J gene TRBJ1-2, with 9 nucleotides matching TRBD1. CDR1 is LNHNV and CDR2 is YYDKDF in the germline V gene (reference sequence). The V segment lost 6 bases and the J segment 6 bases; nucleotides outside the gene matches: 2. The CDR3 length is 12 residues.

The CDR3, as DNA: TGTGCCAGCAGTTTCCCCCGTGGGGGGGGGTCTAATTCACCCCTCCACTTT. It encodes CASSFPRGGGSNSPLHF. V gene TRBV28 combines with J gene TRBJ1-6, with D perhaps TRBD1 (5 bases). The V end was cut by 3 bases, the J end by 6 bases, with 18 bases between. This CDR3 region has 17 residues. Germline assignment: CDR1 MDHEN and CDR2 SYDVKM.

The V call is TRBV4-3, the J call TRBJ2-1; D is uncertain. The CDR3 is 15 amino acids. Germline CDR1 reads LGHNA; CDR2 reads YSLEER. Between the trimmed V and J ends, which lost 0 bases and 3 bases, there was a span of 9 bases. The CDR3 spells CASSQDREYYNEQFF. DNA for the CDR3: TGCGCCAGCAGCCAAGATCGAGAGTACTACAATGAGCAGTTCTTC.

The chain has TRBV28 and TRBJ1-3; 8 nucleotides match TRBD1. Per the germline V gene, CDR1 is MDHEN and CDR2 is SYDVKM. This CDR3 has 16 residues. The J segment lost 0 bases and the V segment lost 7 bases, leaving 8 bases of the junction unmatched. CDR3 DNA: TGTGCCAGCAATCGACAGGGGATATTCTCTGGAAACACCATATATTTT. Translated: CASNRQGIFSGNTIYF.

The chain joins TRBV2 to TRBJ2-1, with TRBD2 matching 7 bases. The germline CDR1 and CDR2 sequences are SNHLY and FYNNEI. The CDR3 loop spans 14 amino acids. V lost 3 bases and J lost 4; bases outside the gene matches: 3. The CDR3: CASSESSGYNEQFF. The CDR3 DNA sequence: TGTGCCAGCAGTGAGTCTAGCGGATACAATGAGCAGTTCTTC.

The chain combines TRBV9 with TRBJ2-3; TRBD2 matches at 11 bases. Trimming cost V 3 bases and J 4 bases; bases outside gene matches: 4. Germline CDR1 and CDR2: SGDLS and YYNGEE. The CDR3 is made up of 15 amino acids. CDR3 bases: TGTGCCAGCAGCGCGGGACTAGCGGTCGCAGATACGCAGTATTTT. Residues: CASSAGLAVADTQYF.

CDR3: CASSGVWAGGNEQFF. As DNA, the CDR3 is TGTGCCAGCAGCGGGGTTTGGGCGGGAGGCAATGAGCAGTTCTTC. This chain uses TRBV5-8 with TRBJ2-1; 8 nucleotides agree with TRBD2. CDR3 length: 15 amino acids. V dropped 4 bases and J dropped 6; count of bases not matched to a gene: 9. CDR1 SGHTS and CDR2 YDEGEE come from the germline V gene.

V and J are TRBV2 and TRBJ1-4, with TRBD1 matching 11 bases. The germline V gene has CDR1 SNHLY and CDR2 FYNNEI. The CDR3 sequence is 15 residues long. V trimming: 4 bases; J trimming: 7 bases; junction bases outside the gene matches: 5. CDR3 loop: CASSASGTGGEKLFF. For the CDR3, the DNA is TGTGCCAGCAGTGCCTCCGGGACAGGGGGTGAAAAACTGTTTTTT.

This rearrangement joins TRBV9 to TRBJ2-7; 10 positions agree with TRBD2. J gave up 0 bases and V 3 bases, and 3 bases lay outside the gene matches. The CDR3 length is 15 residues. The germline V gene encodes CDR1 SGDLS and CDR2 YYNGEE. The CDR3 loop is CASSESSGSSYEQYF. In DNA, the CDR3 is TGTGCCAGCAGCGAGTCTAGCGGGAGCTCCTACGAGCAGTACTTC.

This clone was seen a single time. This chain links TRBV6-4 with TRBJ1-6; perhaps TRBD1 as D (5 bases). This CDR3 contains 14 residues. Between the trimmed V and J ends, which lost 3 bases and 7 bases, there was a span of 10 bases. Germline assignment: CDR1 MRHNA and CDR2 SNTAGT. CDR3 sequence (DNA): TGTGCCAGCAGTGAGGCACAGGCCAATTCACCCCTCCACTTT. Residues: CASSEAQANSPLHF.

The chain couples TRBV7-7 to TRBJ2-1; D perhaps matches TRBD2 (5 bases). Trimming shortened V by 4 bases and J by 3 bases, and 16 bases separated the two germline ends. This CDR3 has 16 amino acids. Germline V lookup: CDR1 SSHAT, CDR2 FNYEAQ (reference sequence). CDR3: CASSSGADSYYNEQFF. The CDR3 DNA follows: TGTGCCAGCAGCTCAGGCGCGGACTCATACTACAATGAGCAGTTCTTC.